The clone carrying this TCR beta chain has more than one count but fewer than ten. Its cognate antigen is unknown. This sample was included in a study of identical twins. TCRdb passed the 5' RACE reads through MiXCR, listing each CDR3 protein once. The sample has 410,000 or so distinct CDR3 sequences; roughly 20% are singletons. Study-wide findings and caveats: Zero-insertion analyses could be partly confounded by invariant MAIT and iNKT cells.

The sample consisted of naive T cells sorted from blood. The clonotype originates from a man aged 50 to 60 in good health.

CDR3 bases: TGTGCCAGCAGTGAGACTCTGGAGACCCAGTACTTC. Its protein product is CASSETLETQYF. V and J are TRBV12-3 or TRBV12-4 and TRBJ2-5; D is ambiguous. The V end was cut by 5 bases, the J end by 5 bases, with 9 bases between. The CDR3 covers 12 residues.